This TCR beta chain was sequenced during a study of T cell responses to AZD1222 COVID-19 vaccine. The data were produced by immunoSEQ multiplex PCR, yet TCRdb's version contains in-frame clones alone and is incomplete. The data contain 150,000 to 190,000 clones, 70% to 90% of them singletons. The clonotype comes from an adult who had recovered from COVID-19. The sample in question was peripheral blood, obtained after recovery from COVID-19.

Here the CDR3 DNA reads TGTGCCAGCAGTTTAGGGACGGAGGGCGGCTACACCTTC. Encoded protein: CASSLGTEGGYTF. The J gene is TRBJ1-2, the V gene TRBV9, with D perhaps matching TRBD1 (5 bases). CDR3 length: 13 residues. V was cut by 5 bases and J by 8 bases, with 16 bases left in between. Germline-derived CDR1 and CDR2 are SGDLS and YYNGEE. The full variable domain, its missing parts supplied by reference TRBV9 and TRBJ1-2, is DSGVTQTPKHLITATGQRVTLRCSPRSGDLSVYWYQQSLDQGLQFLIQYYNGEERAKGNILERFSAQQFPDLHSELNLSSLELGDSALYFCASSLGTEGGYTFGSGTRLTVV.